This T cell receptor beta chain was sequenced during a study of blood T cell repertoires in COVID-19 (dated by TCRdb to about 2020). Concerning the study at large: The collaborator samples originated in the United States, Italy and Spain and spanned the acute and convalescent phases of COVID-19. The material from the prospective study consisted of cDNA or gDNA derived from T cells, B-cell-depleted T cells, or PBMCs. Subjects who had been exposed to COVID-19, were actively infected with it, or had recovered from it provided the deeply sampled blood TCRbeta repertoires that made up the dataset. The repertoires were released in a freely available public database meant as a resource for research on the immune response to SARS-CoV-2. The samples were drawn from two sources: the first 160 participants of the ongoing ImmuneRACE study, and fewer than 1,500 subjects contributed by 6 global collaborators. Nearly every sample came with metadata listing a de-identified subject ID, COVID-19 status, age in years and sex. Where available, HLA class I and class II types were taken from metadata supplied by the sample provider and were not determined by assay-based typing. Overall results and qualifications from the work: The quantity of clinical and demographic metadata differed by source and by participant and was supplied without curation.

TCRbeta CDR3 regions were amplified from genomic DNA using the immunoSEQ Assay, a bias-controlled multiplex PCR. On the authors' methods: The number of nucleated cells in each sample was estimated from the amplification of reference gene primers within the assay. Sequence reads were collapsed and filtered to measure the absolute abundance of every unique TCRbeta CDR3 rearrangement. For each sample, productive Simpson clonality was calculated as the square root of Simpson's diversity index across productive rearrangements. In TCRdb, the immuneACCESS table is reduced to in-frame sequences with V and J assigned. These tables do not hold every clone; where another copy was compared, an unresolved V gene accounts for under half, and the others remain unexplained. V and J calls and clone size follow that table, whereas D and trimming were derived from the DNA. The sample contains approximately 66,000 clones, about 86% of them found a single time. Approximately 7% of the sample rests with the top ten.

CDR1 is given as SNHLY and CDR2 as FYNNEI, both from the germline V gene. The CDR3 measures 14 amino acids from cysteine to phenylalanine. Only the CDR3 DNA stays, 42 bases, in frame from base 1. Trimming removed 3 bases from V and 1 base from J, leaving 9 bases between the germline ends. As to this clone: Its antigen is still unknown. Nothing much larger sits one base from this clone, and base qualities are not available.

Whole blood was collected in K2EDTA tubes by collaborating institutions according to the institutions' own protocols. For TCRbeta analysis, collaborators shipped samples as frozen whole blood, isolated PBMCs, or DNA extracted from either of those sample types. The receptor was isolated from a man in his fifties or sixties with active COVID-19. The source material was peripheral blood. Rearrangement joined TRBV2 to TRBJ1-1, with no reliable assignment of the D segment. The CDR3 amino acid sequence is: CASSDVQSNTEAFF. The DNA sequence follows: TGTGCCAGCAGTGACGTACAGTCGAACACTGAAGCTTTCTTT.